The T cell receptor (beta chain) described here comes from a study of T cell responses to AZD1222 COVID-19 vaccine. Findings and limits, study-wide: Rises in breadth and depth of Spike-specific TCRs came after two AZD1222 doses. CD4 TCRs associated with vaccination spanned spike, dominating at 160-218 and 743-854. Most donors were white British, females outnumbered males, and clonal diversity was possibly underestimated.

Method: immunoSEQ multiplex PCR; TCRdb's copy keeps in-frame clones and lacks some. The table lists 90,000 to 130,000 clones, 89% of them singletons. Germline values: CDR1 MRHNA, CDR2 SNTAGT. The CDR3 extends over 16 amino acids. V lost 5 bases to trimming and J lost 4 bases; unmatched junction nucleotides: 7. The count of this clone is one. Its antigen remains unknown. The source is an adult in good health. The sample was peripheral blood, taken on day 0 of MenACWY control vaccination. The V call is TRBV6-4, the J call TRBJ2-3; 12 positions agree with TRBD1. CDR3 residues: CASSISGTGGADTQYF. DNA of the CDR3: TGTGCCAGCAGTATCTCCGGGACAGGGGGCGCAGATACGCAGTATTTT.